These 26 T cell receptor beta chains were sequenced from one sample in a study of metastatic and nonmetastatic thyroid tumors. TCRdb reanalyzed the PCR reads with MiXCR. In the table there are approximately 22,000 clones, approximately 30% of which are singletons. No treatment of any kind had been given to any patient before thyroid surgery. The sample consisted of blood. These receptors all come from a female donor with papillary thyroid cancer or a benign thyroid nodule (not recorded which). Some clones in this sample may be carry-over from other donors' samples.

The chain employs TRBV6-5 and TRBJ2-3, with unresolved D. Germline lookup yields CDR1 MNHEY and CDR2 SVGAGI. V lost 3 bases and J 10 bases, leaving 11 bases between the germline ends. The CDR3 is 12 residues long. CDR3 sequence reads: CASSYSLDAQYF. The CDR3 nucleotides are TGTGCCAGCAGTTATAGCTTGGATGCGCAGTATTTT.

In its sample, this clone was seen many times. This sequence joins TRBV7-6 and TRBJ2-1; no clear D. This CDR3 is built from 14 residues. Germline values: CDR1 SGHVS, CDR2 FNYEAQ. Trimming shortened V by 5 bases and J by 3 bases, and 11 bases separated the two germline ends. CDR3 sequence (DNA): TGTGCCAGCAGCCTCGGCGGATTCTACAATGAGCAGTTCTTC. Its translation is CASSLGGFYNEQFF.

The chain has TRBV20-1 and TRBJ1-1; 7 bases match TRBD1. The junction had 4 bases not matched to a gene; V was cut back by 4 bases and J by 2 bases. CDR3 length: 13 residues. Germline V gives CDR1 DFQATT, CDR2 SNEGSKA (reference sequence). Here the CDR3 DNA reads TGCAGTGCTAAAAGGGACAGAAACACTGAAGCTTTCTTT. The encoded protein is CSAKRDRNTEAFF.

This clone was seen ten or more times. The chain couples TRBV4-3 to TRBJ2-5, with D perhaps matching TRBD1 or TRBD2 (7 bases each). The germline V and J ends were trimmed by 3 bases and 1 base, with 12 bases remaining between them. The CDR3 loop spans 15 amino acids. Germline CDR1 is LGHNA and CDR2 is YSLEER. The CDR3 nucleotides read TGCGCCAGCAGCCAGTCCAGGGGGGGCCAAGAGACCCAGTACTTC. Translation: CASSQSRGGQETQYF.

V is TRBV30 and J is TRBJ2-1; D may be TRBD2 (5 bases). Germline CDR1 GTSNPN, CDR2 SVGIG (reference sequence). This CDR3 region has 14 residues. V lost 0 bases and J lost 2, with 8 bases in between. The CDR3 DNA reads as TGTGCCTGGAGTGTACTAGGCCCCTACAATGAGCAGTTCTTC. As protein: CAWSVLGPYNEQFF.

This clone has at least ten counts. This sequence joins TRBV6-1 and TRBJ2-5; D possibly corresponds to TRBD2 (6 bases). The CDR3 extends over 18 amino acids. Trimming cost V 5 bases and J 5 bases, with 27 bases left between them. Germline CDR1 MNHNS, CDR2 SASEGT. The CDR3 DNA follows: TGTGCCAGCAGTTCTCATCGCGGGGCCAAGGGGTTAGGGGAGACCCAGTACTTC. Translated: CASSSHRGAKGLGETQYF.

This sequence joins TRBV20-1 and TRBJ1-5; D unresolved. V lost 6 bases and J 0 bases, leaving 15 bases between the germline ends. CDR3 size: 15 residues. CDR1 is DFQATT and CDR2 is SNEGSKA in the germline V gene (reference sequence). CDR3 sequence reads: CSAIQDLYSNQPQHF. CDR3 DNA sequence: TGCAGTGCCATCCAGGACCTCTATAGCAATCAGCCCCAGCATTTT.

By sample fraction, this clone is medium-sized. The chain couples TRBV27 to TRBJ2-6; D is undetermined. The germline V and J ends were trimmed by 3 bases and 0 bases, with 12 bases remaining between them. The CDR3 length is 17 residues. Per germline, CDR1 MNHEY and CDR2 SMNVEV (reference sequence). CDR3 nucleotide sequence: TGTGCCAGCAGTTTCATAGGTTCCTCCTCTGGGGCCAACGTCCTGACTTTC. It encodes CASSFIGSSSGANVLTF.

This clone came up many times. This chain uses TRBV10-2 with TRBJ1-3, with no clear D. Germline V gives CDR1 WSHSY, CDR2 SAAADI. The V and J ends lost 6 bases and 0 bases respectively, with 12 bases between them. The CDR3 consists of 15 residues. CDR3 protein: CASRDRMSSGNTIYF. The CDR3 bases are TGCGCCAGCAGGGATAGAATGAGCTCTGGAAACACCATATATTTT.

This clone occurred many times. The chain employs TRBV9 and TRBJ1-6; D remains unclear. The CDR3 consists of 15 residues. Germline CDR1 SGDLS, CDR2 YYNGEE. Trimming removed 0 bases at V and 7 bases at J, with 11 bases between. The CDR3 coding sequence is TGTGCCAGCAGCGTAGCAACGACGGGGAATTCACCCCTCCACTTT. This codes for CASSVATTGNSPLHF.

This clone was counted ten times or more. The chain combines TRBV20-1 with TRBJ2-5, with 8 positions matching TRBD2. V dropped 7 bases and J dropped 5; count of bases not matched to a gene: 9. The CDR3 loop spans 13 amino acids. The germline V gene encodes CDR1 DFQATT and CDR2 SNEGSKA (reference sequence). CDR3 DNA sequence: TGCAGTGTGGCCGGGGGGGCCGGGGAGACCCAGTACTTC. Translating gives CSVAGGAGETQYF.

The sample holds a few counts of this clone. The chain has TRBV6-1 and TRBJ1-4; D remains unclear. Deletions cut 6 bases from V and 0 bases from J, with 8 bases between. The CDR3 contains 14 residues. The V gene's germline CDR1 is MNHNS and CDR2 SASEGT. In nucleotides, the CDR3 is TGTGCCAGCAGCCCCAGTGCAACTAATGAAAAACTGTTTTTT. It is translated as CASSPSATNEKLFF.

This clone was seen ten or more times. The J gene is TRBJ2-1, the V gene TRBV14; 11 nucleotides match TRBD2. CDR1 and CDR2 from the germline V gene are SGHDN and FVKESK. The V gene end was trimmed by 10 bases and the J gene end by 2 bases; junction bases not matched to a gene: 16. This CDR3 has 18 amino acids. For the CDR3, the DNA is TGTGCCATCCCGATAGCGGCTAGCGGGGGGCCAACCTACAATGAGCAGTTCTTC. This translates into CAIPIAASGGPTYNEQFF. Full variable domain (remainder filled in from reference TRBV14 and TRBJ2-1): EAGVTQFPSHSVIEKGQTVTLRCDPISGHDNLYWYRRVMGKEIKFLLHFVKESKQDESGMPNNRFLAERTGGTYSTLKVQPAELEDSGVYFCAIPIAASGGPTYNEQFFGPGTRLTVL.

This sequence joins TRBV5-1 and TRBJ2-7; 11 positions agree with TRBD2. J was trimmed by 0 bases and V by 0 bases; bases with no gene match: 2. The CDR3 runs 16 residues. CDR1 and CDR2 from the germline V gene are SGHRS and YFSETQ. The CDR3 DNA reads TGCGCCAGCAGCTTGGCTAGCGGGGGGCGCTCCTACGAGCAGTACTTC. It is translated as CASSLASGGRSYEQYF.

The chain links TRBV18 to TRBJ2-2; possibly TRBD1 for D (6 bases). CDR1 and CDR2 (germline): KGHSH, LQKENI. V gave up 3 bases and J gave up 7 bases, with 9 bases separating them. The CDR3 totals 13 residues. Here the CDR3 reads CASSPTGNGELFF. CDR3 in DNA: TGTGCCAGCTCACCTACAGGGAACGGGGAGCTGTTTTTT. Supplemented by reference TRBV18 and TRBJ2-2, the full variable domain reads NAGVMQNPRHLVRRRGQEARLRCSPMKGHSHVYWYRQLPEEGLKFMVYLQKENIIDESGMPKERFSAEFPKEGPSILRIQQVVRGDSAAYFCASSPTGNGELFFGEGSRLTVL.

The chain carries TRBV11-3 and TRBJ2-7; TRBD1 aligns across 11 bases. The CDR3 runs 13 residues. The germline V gene encodes CDR1 SGHNT and CDR2 YENEEA. The J segment lost 5 bases and the V segment lost 3 bases, leaving 0 bases of the junction unmatched. CDR3 in DNA: TGTGCCAGCAGCTTGGGACAGGGGGACGAGCAGTACTTC. It specifies CASSLGQGDEQYF.

J is TRBJ2-3 and V is TRBV18; D gene unclear. V lost 3 bases, J lost 4 bases, and 8 bases lay in between. The CDR3 sequence is 13 residues long. Germline-derived CDR1 and CDR2 are KGHSH and LQKENI. DNA of the CDR3: TGTGCCAGCTCACCCCGCGACGCAGATACGCAGTATTTT. Protein sequence: CASSPRDADTQYF.

Ten or more counts support this clone. A much larger clonotype is one base distant, so this may be a read error. V gene TRBV16 combines with J gene TRBJ2-3; 8 nucleotides line up with TRBD2. Trimming removed 2 bases from V and 5 bases from J; junction bases left unmatched: 12. Per the germline V gene, CDR1 is KGHSY and CDR2 is FQNENV. The CDR3 covers 17 residues. CDR3 amino acids: CASSQHSGGRLLDTQYF. In DNA, the CDR3 is TGTGCCAGCAGCCAACACTCGGGAGGGCGGCTTTTAGATACGCAGTATTTT.

This clone was recorded at least ten times. The V and J genes are TRBV20-1 and TRBJ2-7, with TRBD2 as a possible D gene (6 bases). V lost 2 bases and J lost 0, with 11 bases in between. Germline V gene sequence: CDR1 DFQATT, CDR2 SNEGSKA (reference sequence). The CDR3 contains 14 residues. The CDR3 protein is CSARRDSSSYEQYF. The CDR3 bases are TGCAGTGCTAGAAGGGACTCGAGCTCCTACGAGCAGTACTTC.

At least ten counts were recorded for this clone. V and J are TRBV4-1 and TRBJ2-3; D gene unclear. This CDR3 is 17 amino acids long. The germline CDR1 and CDR2 sequences are MGHRA and YSYEKL. Trimming pared 0 bases from V and 0 bases from J, leaving 13 bases between. This CDR3 is CASSQDLSYASTDTQYF. Written as DNA, the CDR3 is TGCGCCAGCAGCCAAGATCTGAGCTACGCTAGCACAGATACGCAGTATTTT.

By share, this clone counts as medium-sized (0.01 to 0.1%). The genes are TRBV4-3 and TRBJ2-7; 10 positions agree with TRBD1. From germline, CDR1 is LGHNA and CDR2 YSLEER. V was pared by 1 base and J by 0 bases, with 3 bases of the junction left unmatched. The CDR3 loop spans 16 amino acids. The CDR3 sequence is CASSQGGTGDSYEQYF. The CDR3 DNA reads TGCGCCAGCAGCCAAGGGGGGACAGGGGACTCCTACGAGCAGTACTTC.

V and J are TRBV11-3 and TRBJ2-2; 8 bases map to TRBD1. CDR1 and CDR2 (germline): SGHNT, YENEEA. The length of the CDR3 is 15 residues. Losses at the gene ends were 5 bases for V and 3 bases for J; bases not matched to a gene: 5. The CDR3 sequence is CASSARQGHTGELFF. The CDR3 region has the DNA TGTGCCAGCAGCGCCCGACAGGGGCACACCGGGGAGCTGTTTTTT.

This rearrangement joins TRBV11-1 to TRBJ2-7; 8 nucleotides agree with TRBD1. Trimming took 5 bases from V and 3 from J; bases not matched to a gene: 3. The CDR3 covers 13 residues. CDR1 is SGHAT and CDR2 is FQDESV in the germline V gene (reference sequence). CDR3 DNA sequence: TGTGCCAGCAGCGGGGGACAGGACTACGAGCAGTACTTC. Residues: CASSGGQDYEQYF.

This clone was detected many times. The chain links TRBV4-1 to TRBJ1-1; D gene ambiguous. The V end was cut by 3 bases, the J end by 1 base, with 12 bases between. Per germline, CDR1 MGHRA and CDR2 YSYEKL. The CDR3 is made up of 15 amino acids. The CDR3 DNA sequence: TGCGCCAGCAGCCAGGATCCCCCGTGGAACACTGAAGCTTTCTTT. Translated, it gives CASSQDPPWNTEAFF.

This chain uses TRBV3-1 with TRBJ2-3; 10 positions match TRBD2. This CDR3 is built from 15 residues. Trimming cost V 2 bases and J 4 bases; bases outside gene matches: 3. Germline CDR1 reads LGHDT; CDR2 reads YNNKEL (reference sequence). The CDR3 bases are TGTGCCAGCAGCCAACTAGCGGGAGTCCCAGATACGCAGTATTTT. Its translation is CASSQLAGVPDTQYF.

The chain combines TRBV6-1 with TRBJ2-1; 7 bases are a match to TRBD1. The CDR3 runs to 15 residues. CDR1 is MNHNS and CDR2 is SASEGT in the germline V gene. Trimming at V came to 3 bases and at J to 4 bases, leaving 6 bases not matched to a gene. The CDR3 region has the DNA TGTGCCAGCAGTGATGGGCAGGGGGTATACAATGAGCAGTTCTTC. Protein product: CASSDGQGVYNEQFF.